A few counts support the clone carrying this TCR beta chain. Antigen unknown. Constant-segment-primed 5'RACE gave TCR alpha and TCR beta cDNA libraries with sample barcodes and UMIs. TCRdb re-called the 5' RACE reads through MiXCR, storing one row per CDR3 protein. The sample holds 50,000 to 60,000 distinct CDR3 sequences; around a quarter are singletons and the top ten take about 40%. This entry comes from a study of T-cell memory formation after mild COVID-19. Study results and caveats: Prior to infection, memory already included some responding clones, suggesting cross-reactive memory joined.

CDR1 SGHTA and CDR2 FQGNSA come from the germline V gene. CDR3 length: 18 amino acids. The V gene end was trimmed by 2 bases and the J gene end by 0 bases; junction bases not matched to a gene: 4. Sequenced material: PBMCs or a T cell subset sorted from them (not recorded which). This chain connects TRBV7-2 to TRBJ2-3; 14 nucleotides agree with TRBD2. The receptor's source is a man between 18 and 29 years old who had mild COVID-19 (a few samples of this study predate the infection). Cell type and time point are not known. The CDR3 loop is CASSLTGLAGVSTDTQYF. The CDR3 DNA is TGTGCCAGCAGCTTAACGGGACTAGCGGGGGTTAGCACAGATACGCAGTATTTT.